The entry that follows covers one T cell receptor (beta chain) sequence. The data were obtained in a study of shared clonotypes between healthy human individuals. Looked up from germline, CDR1 is SGHRS and CDR2 is YFSETQ. The V segment lost 0 bases and the J segment 5 bases; nucleotides outside the gene matches: 9. The CDR3 consists of 16 residues. In the study's own analysis: ImmunoSEQ output lacked quality scores and full-length reads, limiting matched filtering. TCRdb's table, derived via immunoSEQ multiplex PCR, lists solely in-frame clones and lacks some. That table is the source of V, J and clone size, and D and trimming were worked out from the DNA. The table has a few hundred thousand clones, over 60% seen once.

The chain employs TRBV5-1 and TRBJ2-3; 7 bases align to TRBD2. This TCR was recovered from a man younger than 40 in good health. Sequencing was performed on memory CD4+ T cells sorted from blood. Subset meaning: CD45RA-negative fraction. CDR3 nucleotides: TGCGCCAGCAGCTTGGAGTCTAGCGGCATGGGAGATACGCAGTATTTT. Protein sequence: CASSLESSGMGDTQYF.